Shown below are 8 T cell receptor beta chains from a single sample sequenced in a study of cytomegalovirus exposure and HLA in healthy donors. This table comes from immunoSEQ multiplex PCR, and its TCRdb copy is limited to in-frame clones, with some not included. Of about 140,000 clones listed, about nine tenths are singletons. The specimen sequenced was PBMCs. The origin of the receptors is a man aged 18 to 29 in good health and CMV-seronegative.

V and J are TRBV9 and TRBJ1-2; tentative D call: TRBD1 (5 bases). V lost 3 bases to trimming and J lost 9 bases, with 15 bases between them. The CDR3 loop spans 13 amino acids. CDR1 and CDR2 (germline): SGDLS, YYNGEE. The CDR3 sequence is CASSDDSARRYTF. In DNA form, the CDR3 reads TGTGCCAGCAGCGACGACAGTGCCAGACGCTACACCTTC.

This chain connects TRBV19 to TRBJ2-7; the match to TRBD2 covers 16 bases. This CDR3 comprises 17 residues. J lost 5 bases, V lost 6 bases, and 10 bases had no gene match. Germline V gene sequence: CDR1 LNHDA, CDR2 SQIVND (reference sequence). CDR3 in amino acids: CASSPGLAGGHSHEQYF. The CDR3 DNA follows: TGTGCCAGTAGCCCGGGACTAGCGGGAGGGCATTCCCACGAGCAGTACTTC.

This chain joins TRBV9 and TRBJ2-1; TRBD2 aligns across 9 bases. The germline gives CDR1 SGDLS, CDR2 YYNGEE. V trimming: 4 bases; J trimming: 5 bases; junction bases outside the gene matches: 7. The CDR3 has 15 amino acids. The CDR3 DNA follows: TGTGCCAGCAGCCGCCTCGCGGGAGGGAACAATGAGCAGTTCTTC. Encoded protein: CASSRLAGGNNEQFF.

A single count supports this clone. The rearrangement links TRBV5-1 to TRBJ2-5; D may be TRBD1 (6 bases). Germline CDR1 is SGHRS and CDR2 is YFSETQ. The V end lost 4 bases, the J end lost 0 bases, and 7 bases lay between the germline ends. The CDR3 length is 13 residues. The CDR3 region has the DNA TGCGCCAGCAGCCGGACAGACCAAGAGACCCAGTACTTC. It specifies CASSRTDQETQYF.

This chain joins TRBV27 and TRBJ2-7, with no clear D. The CDR3 contains 13 residues. Trimming left V 6 bases short and J 2 bases short, with 11 bases between. CDR1 and CDR2 (germline): MNHEY, SMNVEV (reference sequence). The CDR3 bases are TGTGCCAGCAGCCCCGGTGGGCCCTACGAGCAGTACTTC. Its translation: CASSPGGPYEQYF.

V is TRBV10-3 and J is TRBJ2-1; D uncertain. CDR1 ENHRY and CDR2 SYGVKD come from the germline V gene. The V and J ends lost 0 bases and 16 bases respectively, with 13 bases between them. This CDR3 has 12 amino acids. The CDR3 region is CAISESYLHRFF. CDR3 in DNA: TGTGCCATCAGTGAGTCCTATCTCCACCGTTTCTTC.

This clone came up a few times. The V call is TRBV19, the J call TRBJ1-1; TRBD1 agrees at 7 bases. This CDR3 is 13 amino acids long. Trimming removed 6 bases from V and 2 bases from J; junction bases left unmatched: 3. Germline CDR1 LNHDA, CDR2 SQIVND (reference sequence). The CDR3 spells CASRDRRNTEAFF. The CDR3 DNA follows: TGTGCCAGTAGGGACAGGAGAAACACTGAAGCTTTCTTT.

This rearrangement joins TRBV5-4 to TRBJ2-3; 10 positions agree with TRBD2. V dropped 1 base and J dropped 6; count of bases not matched to a gene: 5. The germline CDR1 and CDR2 sequences are SGHNT and YYREEE (reference sequence). CDR3 length: 15 residues. The CDR3 sequence: CASSLQAGGPDTQYF. CDR3 sequence (DNA): TGTGCCAGCAGCTTGCAAGCGGGGGGGCCTGATACGCAGTATTTT.